The 21 T cell receptor beta chains given below trace back to one sample, sequenced in a study of post-analysis software for immune sequencing data. The TCR beta cDNA libraries contained unique molecular identifiers. TCRdb independently ran MiXCR on the PCR reads; one entry per CDR3 protein. The repertoire consists of some 890,000 distinct CDR3 sequences, with approximately 50% occurring once and the leading ten covering about 4.5%. These TCRs are of unknown antigen specificity. Study-level findings and limits: Roughly five TRBV segments were significantly more frequent in patients than in controls. TRBV5-6, TRBV5-1 and TRBV20-1 were among these segments.

Source material: blood. Every receptor here comes from a girl aged 5-17 years with multiple sclerosis.

The chain has TRBV11-3 and TRBJ2-5, with TRBD2 as a possible D gene (5 bases). The length of the CDR3 is 11 residues. V was pared by 4 bases and J by 10 bases, with 10 bases between. From germline, CDR1 is SGHNT and CDR2 YENEEA. CDR3 amino acids: CASSSGLVQYF. DNA of the CDR3: TGTGCCAGCAGCTCGGGATTAGTCCAGTACTTC.

This CDR3 reads CASSPSGVSGANVLTF. The CDR3 nucleotides are TGTGCCAGCAGCCCTAGTGGGGTCTCTGGGGCCAACGTCCTGACTTTC. This rearrangement joins TRBV7-9 to TRBJ2-6; D unresolved. The CDR3 loop spans 16 amino acids. CDR1 and CDR2 from the germline V gene are SEHNR and FQNEAQ (reference sequence). The V end was cut by 5 bases, the J end by 0 bases, with 11 bases between. The full variable domain, its missing parts supplied by reference TRBV7-9 and TRBJ2-6, is DTGVSQNPRHKITKRGQNVTFRCDPISEHNRLYWYRQTLGQGPEFLTYFQNEAQLEKSRLLSDRFSAERPKGSFSTLEIQRTEQGDSAMYLCASSPSGVSGANVLTFGAGSRLTVL.

This clonotype has a handful of counts. The chain carries TRBV6-6 and TRBJ2-7; 9 nucleotides line up with TRBD1. V dropped 6 bases and J dropped 0; count of bases not matched to a gene: 6. This CDR3 is 15 amino acids long. Germline V gene data show CDR1 as MNHNY and CDR2 as SVGAGI (reference sequence). DNA for the CDR3: TGTGCCAGCAGCTACCCGGGACAGGGCTCCTACGAGCAGTACTTC. Protein sequence: CASSYPGQGSYEQYF.

The chain has TRBV7-2 and TRBJ2-7; TRBD2 agrees at 9 bases. The DNA end favors TRBJ2-5, so the J call may be wrong. CDR3 size: 19 residues. Germline values: CDR1 SGHTA, CDR2 FQGNSA. The CDR3 spells CASSLGYPTPAGGPKTQYF. CDR3 DNA: TGTGCCAGCAGCTTAGGGTATCCCACTCCAGCGGGAGGCCCCAAGACCCAGTACTTC.

V usage is TRBV5-8 and J usage is TRBJ1-5, with D hard to call. Trimming took off 2 bases at V and 4 bases at J, with 10 bases between the two ends. The CDR3 has 14 residues. CDR1 and CDR2 (germline): SGHTS, YDEGEE. The CDR3 region is CASSFRAQNQPQHF. As DNA, the CDR3 is TGTGCCAGCAGCTTCCGGGCCCAAAATCAGCCCCAGCATTTT.

V and J are TRBV5-1 and TRBJ2-7, with D perhaps being TRBD1 or TRBD2 (5 bases each). Germline CDR1 and CDR2: SGHRS and YFSETQ. CDR3 length equals 15 residues. V lost 3 bases, J lost 11 bases, and 24 bases lay in between. CDR3 sequence: CASSSNTGSLLGEYF. The DNA of the CDR3 is TGCGCCAGCAGCTCCAACACCGGGTCCCTCCTGGGGGAGTACTTC.

This clonotype appeared a few times. The V and J genes are TRBV9 and TRBJ2-7, with 8 bases identical to TRBD2. Germline CDR1 reads SGDLS; CDR2 reads YYNGEE. V lost 0 bases to trimming and J lost 3 bases; unmatched junction nucleotides: 5. The CDR3 has 15 residues. CDR3 DNA sequence: TGTGCCAGCAGCGTAGGGTCTAGCGGGTTCTACGAGCAGTACTTC. Its protein product is CASSVGSSGFYEQYF.

The chain joins TRBV7-9 to TRBJ2-7; D may be TRBD1 (6 bases). The CDR3 is made up of 15 amino acids. V lost 4 bases and J 3 bases, leaving 16 bases between the germline ends. The V gene's germline CDR1 is SEHNR and CDR2 FQNEAQ (reference sequence). For the CDR3, the DNA is TGTGCCAGCAGCTCCCTGGCAGGGGTGGACTACGAGCAGTACTTC. This gives the protein CASSSLAGVDYEQYF.

This sequence joins TRBV28 and TRBJ2-7, with TRBD1 matching over 9 bases. Matching the DNA end better, TRBJ2-5 makes the J call doubtful. Germline V CDR1 and CDR2: MDHEN, SYDVKM. CDR3 size: 15 residues. The CDR3 here is CASTTPGQGGETQYF. CDR3 in DNA: TGTGCCAGCACCACTCCGGGACAGGGAGGGGAGACCCAGTACTTC.

This chain uses TRBV10-3 with TRBJ2-1; 8 bases agree with TRBD2. CDR1 ENHRY and CDR2 SYGVKD come from the germline V gene. The CDR3 length is 15 residues. Losses at the gene ends were 1 base for V and 8 bases for J; bases not matched to a gene: 7. The CDR3 DNA reads as TGTGCCATCAGTGAGTTATCGGGGGGGCGGGATGAGCAGTTCTTC. This codes for CAISELSGGRDEQFF.

This sequence joins TRBV29-1 and TRBJ1-5; D gene uncertain. Germline CDR1 reads SQVTM; CDR2 reads ANQGSEA. The CDR3 spans 12 residues. V dropped 4 bases and J dropped 4 bases, with 8 bases sitting between them. The CDR3 DNA sequence: TGCAGCGTTGGGGCAGCTAATCAGCCCCAGCATTTT. Residues: CSVGAANQPQHF.

V gene TRBV10-3 combines with J gene TRBJ2-1, with D possibly being TRBD1 or TRBD2 (6 bases each). CDR3 length: 15 amino acids. Germline CDR1 reads ENHRY; CDR2 reads SYGVKD. V lost 4 bases and J lost 3, with 13 bases in between. The CDR3: CAISGGRGGYNEQFF. CDR3 DNA sequence: TGTGCCATCAGTGGGGGCAGGGGAGGCTACAATGAGCAGTTCTTC.

The CDR3 region is CASSQGRDGTRGNIQYF. For the CDR3, the DNA is TGTGCCAGCAGCCAAGGAAGGGACGGGACGAGGGGAAACATTCAGTACTTC. This chain uses TRBV14 with TRBJ2-4; D is perhaps TRBD1 or TRBD2 (5 bases each). Between the trimmed V and J ends, which lost 1 base and 6 bases, there was a span of 19 bases. The CDR3 runs to 17 residues. Germline V gene data show CDR1 as SGHDN and CDR2 as FVKESK.

This clonotype has just a few counts. The chain recombines TRBV29-1 with TRBJ2-7; 7 nucleotides agree with TRBD2. This CDR3 region has 15 residues. From germline, CDR1 is SQVTM and CDR2 ANQGSEA. Unmatched junction bases numbered 15, after V lost 6 bases and J lost 4 bases. The CDR3: CSVHLTSARTYEQYF. In nucleotides, the CDR3 is TGCAGCGTACACCTCACTAGCGCAAGAACTTACGAGCAGTACTTC.

With regard to this clonotype: One end of the junction does not line up with germline, which may come from a read error. This chain links TRBV29-1 with TRBJ2-2; D perhaps matches TRBD2 (5 bases). CDR3 length: 12 residues. Germline V lookup: CDR1 SQVTM, CDR2 ANQGSEA. The CDR3 loop is CSVVAWGGELFF. The CDR3 region has the DNA TGTAGCGTTGTTGCCTGGGGCGGGGAGCTGTTTTTT.

This clonotype has only a few counts. Its ends do not fully match the called genes, so a read error is possible. This rearrangement joins TRBV20-1 to TRBJ2-3; TRBD2 matches 7 bases. Germline lookup yields CDR1 DFQATT and CDR2 SNEGSKA (reference sequence). The CDR3 spans 16 residues. The CDR3 nucleotides are TGCAGTGCGAGAGCTTATTCTAGCGGTAGCACAGATACGCAGTATTTT. Protein: CSARAYSSGSTDTQYF.

This chain joins TRBV19 and TRBJ2-5; 7 nucleotides agree with TRBD2. The CDR3 runs 13 residues. V lost 3 bases, J lost 9 bases, and 7 bases stayed unmatched. Germline assignment: CDR1 LNHDA and CDR2 SQIVND (reference sequence). The CDR3 bases are TGTGCCAGTAGTATGTTGGGGGGGGTTCCCCAGTACTTC. It encodes CASSMLGGVPQYF.

The table lists this clonotype with a few counts. As DNA, the CDR3 is TGTGCCACCTCCGAGGGGGGACCCTATGGCTACACCTTC. Protein product: CATSEGGPYGYTF. The J gene is TRBJ1-2, the V gene TRBV25-1; D is possibly TRBD1 (6 bases). The CDR3 has 13 amino acids. Germline assignment: CDR1 MGHDK and CDR2 SYGVNS. Trimming pared 10 bases from V and 4 bases from J, leaving 16 bases between.

The V and J genes are TRBV5-1 and TRBJ2-5; D may be TRBD1 (5 bases). CDR3 length equals 15 residues. Germline CDR1 and CDR2: SGHRS and YFSETQ. V was cut by 3 bases and J by 4 bases, with 16 bases left in between. DNA for the CDR3: TGCGCCAGCAGCTACGGACACGGACGTCTAGAGACCCAGTACTTC. Protein product: CASSYGHGRLETQYF. Full variable domain (outside the CDR3, taken from reference TRBV5-1 and TRBJ2-5): KAGVTQTPRYLIKTRGQQVTLSCSPISGHRSVSWYQQTPGQGLQFLFEYFSETQRNKGNFPGRFSGRQFSNSRSEMNVSTLELGDSALYLCASSYGHGRLETQYFGPGTRLLVL.

The rearrangement links TRBV12-3 or TRBV12-4 to TRBJ2-7, with a possible D match to TRBD1 (6 bases). CDR3 length: 14 residues. V was cut by 5 bases and J by 2 bases, with 13 bases left in between. The CDR3 bases are TGTGCCAGCAGTCGACAGGACGGGGCCTACGAGCAGTACTTC. Protein sequence: CASSRQDGAYEQYF.

This chain links TRBV20-1 with TRBJ1-2; D is perhaps TRBD1 (5 bases). The germline gives CDR1 DFQATT, CDR2 SNEGSKA (reference sequence). CDR3 size: 11 residues. Between the trimmed V and J ends, which lost 5 bases and 10 bases, there was a span of 14 bases. This CDR3 reads CSAGGLKDYTF. CDR3 nucleotide sequence: TGCAGTGCTGGGGGGTTGAAAGACTACACCTTC.